The following is a TCR beta chain sequence with its context. What it recognizes is unknown. It was with a sample-barcoded 5' primer and a J-beta primer mix that a second PCR of roughly 6 to 12 cycles was run. TCRdb re-derived calls from the 5' RACE reads in MiXCR, one entry per CDR3 protein. Of roughly 800,000 distinct CDR3 sequences in the sample, just under 25% were seen once. This sample was included in a study of blood T cells in healthy people across ages. Study-level findings and limits: Nothing was known about donor CMV status, and this possibly confounded expanded clonotype changes. While age rose, TCR beta diversity per million T cells dropped in a roughly linear way. Observed TCR beta diversity showed a strong correlation with the percentage of naive T cells as measured by flow cytometry.

Germline loops: CDR1 SGHTA, CDR2 FQGNSA. This CDR3 has 17 amino acids. Trimming at V came to 3 bases and at J to 4 bases, leaving 6 bases not matched to a gene. This same sample was also part of a study on T cells of mothers and their children. From that paper: The donor cohort consisted of three healthy Caucasian mothers and their six children.

Sequences were obtained from blood. The sequence derives from a boy aged 5-17 years in good health. The chain couples TRBV7-2 to TRBJ2-5, with 15 bases aligning to TRBD2. The chain's CDR3 is CASSLDGTSGGLETQYF. The CDR3, as DNA: TGTGCCAGCAGCTTGGATGGGACTAGCGGGGGGTTAGAGACCCAGTACTTC.